The clone carrying this TCR beta chain has ten or more counts. The antigen is undetermined. These data are taken from a study of T cells in Graves' hyperthyroidism and ophthalmopathy. Findings and limits, study-wide: Peripheral blood also featured most of the thyroid clonotypes expanded above 0.001. For ophthalmopathy, model prediction preceded onset by a median around six months.

Amplification of TCR beta CDR3 regions was performed using RNA transcripts as template. A first-round RT-PCR of the TCR CDR3 used the HTBI primer set. MiXCR, applied by TCRdb to the multiplex PCR reads, yields one record per CDR3 protein. The sample lists over 400,000 distinct CDR3 sequences, around 15% occurring once. The V gene lost 2 bases and the J gene lost 4 bases, with 17 bases spanning the gap. There are 16 residues in the CDR3. Per the germline V gene, CDR1 is SNHLY and CDR2 is FYNNEI. It was uncontrolled infection, other autoimmune disease, pregnancy or lactation that excluded patients. Fresh peripheral blood, 10 ml, was the source of the PBMCs.

The origin of this receptor is a man aged 18 to 30 with Graves' ophthalmopathy. The material sequenced was blood. The J gene is TRBJ1-1, the V gene TRBV2; D is unclear. The CDR3 bases are TGTGCCAGCAGTGAACGAGGACCGTATCTACTCACTGAAGCTTTCTTT. This gives the protein CASSERGPYLLTEAFF.